These T cell receptor beta chains were read from a single sample in a study of blood T cell repertoires in COVID-19. Profiling relied on immunoSEQ multiplex PCR, and the TCRdb table lists in-frame clones only, not all of them. Among more than 200,000 clones, 65% to 85% were seen once, and the ten largest hold around 3.6%. Sequencing used peripheral blood. These receptor sequences come from a woman aged 40 to 50 with active or convalescent COVID-19. Each CDR3 is given with its conserved first and last residue. D genes are given only for firm matches. Size is omitted from some rows. Given values are once, few, many or a class for expanded clones.

J	V	size	D	CDR3	DNA
TRBJ1-1	TRBV6-5	-	-	CASEALANTEAFF	TGTGCCAGCGAGGCACTAGCGAACACTGAAGCTTTCTTT
TRBJ2-7	TRBV5-1	-	-	CASSFEGLYEQYF	TGCGCCAGCAGCTTCGAGGGACTCTACGAGCAGTACTTC
TRBJ2-3	TRBV28	-	TRBD2	CASSDLAGGLTDTQYF	TGTGCCAGCAGTGACCTAGCGGGGGGACTCACAGATACGCAGTATTTT
TRBJ2-7	TRBV28	-	TRBD2	CASRLAGGISSYEQYF	TGTGCCAGCCGACTAGCGGGGGGTATTAGCTCCTACGAGCAGTACTTC
TRBJ1-1	TRBV2	-	-	CASNRDATEAFF	TGTGCCAGTAACAGGGATGCCACTGAAGCTTTCTTT
TRBJ1-3	TRBV5-4	-	TRBD1	CASSSGQGIDTIYF	TGTGCCAGCAGCTCAGGACAGGGTATTGACACCATATATTTT
TRBJ1-2	TRBV14	-	-	CASSQDRVGYTF	TGTGCCAGCAGCCAAGACAGGGTCGGCTACACCTTC
TRBJ1-1	TRBV4-1	-	-	CASSQDPSLNTEAFF	TGCGCCAGCAGCCAAGACCCTTCTCTGAACACTGAAGCTTTCTTT
TRBJ2-1	TRBV5-1	-	TRBD2	CASSLGGTSADNEQFF	TGCGCCAGCAGCTTGGGAGGTACTAGCGCTGACAATGAGCAGTTCTTC
TRBJ1-2	TRBV9	-	TRBD1	CASSPTGVSGYTF	TGTGCCAGCAGCCCCACAGGGGTAAGTGGCTACACCTTC
TRBJ1-1	TRBV30	-	TRBD1	CAWSTGGEYTEAFF	TGTGCCTGGAGTACAGGGGGTGAGTACACTGAAGCTTTCTTT
TRBJ1-2	TRBV28	-	TRBD1	CASSFEDRALYGYTF	TGTGCCAGCAGTTTCGAGGACAGGGCCCTCTATGGCTACACCTTC
TRBJ2-1	TRBV5-1	-	TRBD1	CASSSGTGAVEQFF	TGCGCCAGCAGCTCCGGGACAGGGGCCGTTGAGCAGTTCTTC
TRBJ2-1	TRBV21-1	-	-	CASSIQGAPYNEQFF	TGTGCCAGCAGCATCCAGGGGGCGCCCTACAATGAGCAGTTCTTC
TRBJ1-1	TRBV4-1	-	TRBD1	CASSQAGQGFEAFF	TGCGCCAGCAGCCAAGCGGGACAGGGGTTTGAAGCTTTCTTT
TRBJ2-1	TRBV7-9	-	-	CASSLYTGYNEQFF	TGTGCCAGCAGCCTATATACAGGTTACAATGAGCAGTTCTTC
TRBJ2-1	TRBV7-3	-	TRBD1	CASSLTGQDYNEQFF	TGTGCCAGCAGCTTAACTGGACAGGACTACAATGAGCAGTTCTTC
TRBJ1-6	TRBV19	few	TRBD1	CASSGGTGPSILHF	TGTGCCAGTAGTGGCGGGACAGGTCCCTCCATCCTCCACTTT
TRBJ2-5	TRBV7-9	-	-	CASSLGQNRRETQYF	TGTGCCAGCAGCTTGGGGCAGAATCGACGGGAGACCCAGTACTTC
TRBJ1-2	TRBV9	-	TRBD1	CASSVVAGGIYGYTF	TGTGCCAGCAGCGTAGTTGCAGGGGGTATTTATGGCTACACCTTC